The following is a TCR beta chain sequence with its context. This receptor's antigen is unknown. Base qualities are not at hand, and no much larger clone is one base apart. From a lookup of the germline V gene, CDR1 and CDR2 are SGHRS and YFSETQ. V and J lose 1 base and 2 bases, and a span of 13 bases separates them. From the cysteine through the phenylalanine, the CDR3 covers 15 amino acids. Here the CDR3 DNA is all that survives: 45 bases in frame from base 1. This entry is derived from a study of post-analysis software for immune sequencing data (dated by TCRdb to about 2015). In terms of the full investigation: Recorded disease courses included relapsing-remitting, secondary progressive and progressive-relapsing multiple sclerosis, with some patients lacking subtype annotation. A subset of samples was prepared in parallel using single-end sample barcoding, then pooled and co-amplified after Illumina adapter ligation. The patient repertoires were compared against around eleven previously published healthy control repertoires obtained from donors aged about 6 to 28 years.

Library creation used PCR. TCRdb records Illumina HiSeq 2500 as the sequencer. To reduce PCR and sequencing biases, unique molecular identifiers were incorporated into the TCR beta cDNA libraries. About 500,000 cDNA molecules were obtained for every 1 to 10 million input T cells, so each molecule roughly corresponded to one T cell. Patient libraries were prepared and sequenced with the same protocol used for the earlier healthy control dataset. Within a given batch, samples were prepared together, multiplexed and sequenced on the same HiSeq lane. The original pipeline was this. MIGEC was used to process the raw barcoded reads, and molecular identifier groups with only a single read were discarded before consensus assembly and CDR3 extraction. Clonotype tables were post-analysed with VDJtools, and diversity was normalized by down-sampling all datasets to the smallest sample size. Repertoire overlap clustering matched CDR3 amino acid but not nucleotide sequences to correct batch-related cross-sample contamination. TCRdb passed the public sequencing reads through fastp at Q25 and MiXCR, retaining productive beta sequences. Each CDR3 protein appears once, grouped with its most common genes and DNA. TCRdb's processing, not the study's, gives the V and J calls here. The sample contains hundreds of thousands of distinct CDR3 sequences, roughly 50% of them found a single time. The top ten clones comprise about 4.8% of the sample.

The investigation overall reported the following: Compared with controls, multiple sclerosis patients had significantly lower normalized Chao1 diversity, a finding suggesting substantial peripheral T-cell clonal expansion. Strong co-clustering of samples prepared in the same batch was shown by direct clustering with F measure, prompting a batch-effect correction. Patients showed significantly higher frequencies than controls for five TRBV segments, among them TRBV5-6, TRBV5-1 and TRBV20-1. The control group was slightly older than the multiple sclerosis patient group.

To demonstrate the VDJtools post-analysis software, TCR beta repertoires were profiled from the peripheral blood of 13 young patients with multiple sclerosis. Multiple sclerosis patients were children and adolescents aged roughly 6 to 15 years. The chain is assembled from TRBV5-1 and TRBJ2-7; the D gene is not confidently resolved. Sequencing was performed on blood. This clonotype originated in a girl aged 5-17 years with multiple sclerosis. The DNA sequence follows: TGCGCCAGCAGCTTGAGACGACCAACCCCCTACGAGCAGTACTTC. Its translation reads: CASSLRRPTPYEQYF. The reference TRBV5-1 and TRBJ2-7 proteins fill in what lies around the CDR3, so the full variable domain reads KAGVTQTPRYLIKTRGQQVTLSCSPISGHRSVSWYQQTPGQGLQFLFEYFSETQRNKGNFPGRFSGRQFSNSRSEMNVSTLELGDSALYLCASSLRRPTPYEQYFGPGTRLTVT.